This TCR beta chain derives from a study of T cell responses to AZD1222 COVID-19 vaccine. Germline lookup yields CDR1 MNHNS and CDR2 SASEGT. V shed 1 base and J shed 0 bases, with 7 bases lying between them. CDR3 length: 15 residues. Sequenced by immunoSEQ multiplex PCR; TCRdb stores in-frame clones only, minus some. The table includes around 89,000 clones, roughly 93% detected once. This clone is judged hyperexpanded. The sample here was peripheral blood, taken on day 0 of AZD1222 vaccination. The chain carries TRBV6-1 and TRBJ2-1, with unresolved D. The receptor was derived from an adult in good health. CDR3 nucleotides: TGTGCCAGCAGTGAAGGGATGAGCTCCTACAATGAGCAGTTCTTC. Its translation: CASSEGMSSYNEQFF.